This T cell receptor (beta chain) was documented in a study of shared clonotypes between healthy human individuals. This CDR3 is 15 amino acids long. V was trimmed by 0 bases and J by 5 bases, leaving 13 bases between them. CDR1 and CDR2 (germline): LNHNV, YYDKDF (reference sequence). CD45RO-negative CD8 cells positively selected for CCR7 made up the naive population, which excluded terminally differentiated effector memory CD45RA+ cells. General observations from the study: Only blood was sampled, and tissue TCR repertoires likely differ from blood ones.

Concerning this clone itself: The antigen is undetermined.

The table came from immunoSEQ multiplex PCR; TCRdb's copy has only in-frame clones and leaves some out. The repertoire consists of some 2 million clones, with about 95% occurring once and the leading ten covering approximately 1%. The TCR sequence derives from a man aged 18 to 30 in good health. J is TRBJ1-2 and V is TRBV15, with D possibly matching TRBD1 (5 bases). The sequenced sample consisted of naive CD8+ T cells sorted from blood. CDR3 nucleotides: TGTGCCACCAGCAGAGAGGCAGGGCGCAATTATGGCTACACCTTC. This encodes CATSREAGRNYGYTF.